These 32 T cell receptor beta chains were all obtained from the same sample, sequenced in a study of PD-L1 blockade in urothelial cancer. Stated time point: pretreatment peripheral blood. Here immunoSEQ multiplex PCR was the method, and the copy in TCRdb shows in-frame clones only, minus some. The sample contains 75,000 to 95,000 clones, around 81% of which appear only once. The sample was PBMCs, taken around atezolizumab (anti-PD-L1) treatment. The receptors stem from a man aged 40-49 years with urothelial cancer.

The chain carries TRBV6-5 and TRBJ1-3, with D tentatively TRBD1 (5 bases). CDR3 length: 14 amino acids. The V gene lost 0 bases and the J gene lost 3 bases, with 6 bases spanning the gap. Germline loops: CDR1 MNHEY, CDR2 SVGAGI. CDR3 sequence: CASSYSGGGNTIYF. The CDR3 DNA reads TGTGCCAGCAGTTACTCGGGGGGTGGAAACACCATATATTTT.

The chain has TRBV19 and TRBJ2-7; 12 nucleotides align to TRBD2. After removal of 4 bases from V and 2 bases from J, the junction contained 3 bases not matched to a gene. The V gene's germline CDR1 is LNHDA and CDR2 SQIVND (reference sequence). The length of the CDR3 is 15 residues. The CDR3 loop reads CASSRLAGDPYEQYF. The DNA for the CDR3 is TGTGCCAGTAGTAGACTAGCGGGGGATCCCTACGAGCAGTACTTC. Based on the CDR3 plus reference TRBV19 and TRBJ2-7, the full variable domain is DGGITQSPKYLFRKEGQNVTLSCEQNLNHDAMYWYRQDPGQGLRLIYYSQIVNDFQKGDIAEGYSVSREKKESFPLTVTSAQKNPTAFYLCASSRLAGDPYEQYFGPGTRLTVT.

This chain connects TRBV9 to TRBJ2-3; 9 bases align to TRBD2. V lost 2 bases and J lost 4; bases outside the gene matches: 5. The CDR3 is made up of 15 amino acids. CDR1 is SGDLS, CDR2 YYNGEE, per germline. The CDR3 loop reads CASSVRSGSPDTQYF. DNA of the CDR3: TGTGCCAGCAGCGTGCGTAGCGGGAGTCCAGATACGCAGTATTTT.

This clone has a single count. This rearrangement joins TRBV7-2 to TRBJ2-5; D may be TRBD1 (6 bases). CDR3 length: 15 amino acids. Per the germline V gene, CDR1 is SGHTA and CDR2 is FQGNSA. Trimming pared 1 base from V and 5 bases from J, leaving 14 bases between. The CDR3 nucleotides are TGTGCCAGCAGCTTAGTAGGGGGAATCATTGAGACCCAGTACTTC. It specifies CASSLVGGIIETQYF.

This chain joins TRBV6-1 and TRBJ2-5; D not resolved. The CDR3 totals 13 residues. The V end lost 4 bases, the J end lost 7 bases, and 13 bases lay between the germline ends. Germline CDR1 and CDR2: MNHNS and SASEGT. The CDR3 coding sequence is TGTGCCAGCAGTGCGACTCGATCTCGGACCCAGTACTTC. It translates to CASSATRSRTQYF.

The chain carries TRBV28 and TRBJ1-1, with a tentative D call TRBD1 (6 bases). The CDR3 consists of 12 residues. Germline V gives CDR1 MDHEN, CDR2 SYDVKM. The V end was cut by 6 bases, the J end by 7 bases, with 12 bases between. The DNA of the CDR3 is TGTGCCAGCAGAGATTGGACAGTTGAAGCTTTCTTT. Its translation: CASRDWTVEAFF.

V and J are TRBV5-6 and TRBJ1-4, with no clear D. Trimming removed 2 bases at V and 8 bases at J, with 13 bases between. Germline V gene data show CDR1 as SGHDT and CDR2 as YYEEEE. This CDR3 contains 14 residues. The CDR3 nucleotides are TGTGCCAGCAGCTTACCAGGTACTCGGGAAAAACTGTTTTTT. Its protein product is CASSLPGTREKLFF. Filled out from reference TRBV5-6 and TRBJ1-4, the complete variable domain reads DAGVTQSPTHLIKTRGQQVTLRCSPKSGHDTVSWYQQALGQGPQFIFQYYEEEERQRGNFPDRFSGHQFPNYSSELNVNALLLGDSALYLCASSLPGTREKLFFGSGTQLSVL.

This chain links TRBV6-4 with TRBJ2-2, with 8 bases matching TRBD2. V lost 5 bases, J lost 5 bases, and 4 bases stayed unmatched. Germline assignment: CDR1 MRHNA and CDR2 SNTAGT. The CDR3 loop spans 14 amino acids. In DNA, the CDR3 is TGTGCCAGCAGTCCAGCGGGAGAAACCGGGGAGCTGTTTTTT. This sequence encodes CASSPAGETGELFF.

The chain links TRBV28 to TRBJ2-7, with 8 bases aligning to TRBD1. The CDR3 has 18 amino acids. The trim removed 4 bases at V and 2 bases at J, leaving 16 bases unmatched. CDR1 is MDHEN and CDR2 is SYDVKM in the germline V gene. CDR3 coding DNA: TGTGCCAGCAGTTCACAGACAGGGGTCCGATTTCCTGCCTACGAGCAGTACTTC. Its translation is CASSSQTGVRFPAYEQYF.

The gene calls are TRBV29-1 and TRBJ2-7; 10 bases map to TRBD1. V shed 6 bases and J 0 bases; nucleotides not matched to a gene: 2. Germline V gene data show CDR1 as SQVTM and CDR2 as ANQGSEA. CDR3 size: 13 residues. CDR3 residues: CSVRTGGSYEQYF. CDR3 DNA sequence: TGCAGCGTCAGGACAGGGGGCTCCTACGAGCAGTACTTC.

The V call is TRBV11-2, the J call TRBJ1-2; D unresolved. The CDR3 has 16 residues. Trimming stripped 5 bases from V and 6 bases from J, with 22 bases between. Germline V gene data show CDR1 as SGHAT and CDR2 as FQNNGV. CDR3 amino acids: CASSPAPGLPVDGYTF. Here the CDR3 DNA reads TGTGCCAGCAGCCCCGCCCCCGGGTTACCCGTGGATGGCTACACCTTC. Based on the CDR3 plus reference TRBV11-2 and TRBJ1-2, the full variable domain is EAGVAQSPRYKIIEKRQSVAFWCNPISGHATLYWYQQILGQGPKLLIQFQNNGVVDDSQLPKDRFSAERLKGVDSTLKIQPAKLEDSAVYLCASSPAPGLPVDGYTFGSGTRLTVV.

The chain uses TRBV7-2 and TRBJ1-5; 7 bases line up with TRBD1. Germline CDR1 is SGHTA and CDR2 is FQGNSA. The V and J ends lost 5 bases and 8 bases, in that order; junction bases with no gene match: 9. CDR3 length: 14 amino acids. The CDR3 DNA follows: TGTGCCAGCAGCCCAACAACAGGGGTCGAGCCCCAGCATTTT. This gives the protein CASSPTTGVEPQHF.

This clone was seen once. The V call is TRBV6-5, the J call TRBJ2-7, with 10 bases aligning to TRBD1. V trimming: 6 bases; J trimming: 4 bases; junction bases outside the gene matches: 9. CDR1 and CDR2 from the germline V gene are MNHEY and SVGAGI. The CDR3 is made up of 15 amino acids. CDR3 bases: TGTGCCAGCAGGCCCAGGACAGGGGGAAAATACGAGCAGTACTTC. Protein sequence: CASRPRTGGKYEQYF.

The gene calls are TRBV7-9 and TRBJ1-1; 9 bases line up with TRBD1. There are 14 residues in the CDR3. In germline, CDR1 is SEHNR, CDR2 FQNEAQ (reference sequence). The V and J ends lost 5 bases and 12 bases, in that order; junction bases with no gene match: 13. The CDR3 here is CASSRTGADSSTFF. For the CDR3, the DNA is TGTGCCAGCAGCCGGACAGGGGCCGACTCGTCGACTTTCTTT.

The chain joins TRBV7-3 to TRBJ2-3; D remains ambiguous. Trimming left V 2 bases short and J 2 bases short, with 14 bases between. The CDR3 is 16 residues long. Germline V gives CDR1 SGHTA, CDR2 FQGTGA. The CDR3 loop is CASSLGTSPVTDTQYF. The CDR3, as DNA: TGTGCCAGCAGCTTAGGCACGTCTCCAGTCACAGATACGCAGTATTTT.

The CDR3 protein is CASSQGQGSTEAFF. CDR3 DNA sequence: TGTGCCAGCAGTCAGGGACAGGGTTCCACTGAAGCTTTCTTT. J is TRBJ1-1 and V is TRBV28; the match to TRBD1 covers 9 bases. The CDR3 is made up of 14 amino acids. Trimming removed 5 bases from V and 4 bases from J; junction bases left unmatched: 5. Germline assignment: CDR1 MDHEN and CDR2 SYDVKM.

The chain combines TRBV18 with TRBJ1-1; maybe TRBD1 (6 bases). Deletions cut 2 bases from V and 4 bases from J, with 11 bases between. The CDR3 runs 14 residues. Germline CDR1 and CDR2: KGHSH and LQKENI. The CDR3 DNA reads as TGTGCCAGCTCACCATCTCGAGGGGGCACTGAAGCTTTCTTT. Amino acids: CASSPSRGGTEAFF.

The rearrangement uses TRBV6-5 and TRBJ2-5, with D possibly TRBD2 on 5 matching bases. The CDR3 length is 13 residues. V was pared by 2 bases and J by 5 bases, with 9 bases between. Germline V lookup: CDR1 MNHEY, CDR2 SVGAGI. The CDR3 loop is CASSYRWEETQYF. The CDR3 DNA reads as TGTGCCAGCAGTTACAGGTGGGAGGAGACCCAGTACTTC.

A remark on this clone: The sample has other DNA sequences that encode this CDR3 too. This chain joins TRBV18 and TRBJ1-5; a possible D gene is TRBD1 (6 bases). This CDR3 spans 13 amino acids. Per the germline V gene, CDR1 is KGHSH and CDR2 is LQKENI. The ends were cut back, 6 bases at V and 7 bases at J, with 13 bases in the middle. The CDR3, as DNA: TGTGCCAGCTCTCCCGACAGGAACCAGCCCCAGCATTTT. Its protein is CASSPDRNQPQHF.

The chain recombines TRBV29-1 with TRBJ1-4; D perhaps matches TRBD1 (5 bases). Trimming left V 7 bases short and J 1 base short, with 13 bases between. This CDR3 has 14 amino acids. CDR1 SQVTM and CDR2 ANQGSEA come from the germline V gene. The CDR3 spells CSALQEGTNEKLFF. CDR3 bases: TGCAGCGCTTTACAGGAGGGAACTAATGAAAAACTGTTTTTT.

The rearrangement links TRBV28 to TRBJ2-1; D not resolved. This CDR3 has 13 amino acids. V was cut by 3 bases and J by 7 bases, with 10 bases left in between. The germline V gene has CDR1 MDHEN and CDR2 SYDVKM. This CDR3 reads CASSLEQLNEQFF. The DNA for the CDR3 is TGTGCCAGCAGTTTGGAACAGTTAAATGAGCAGTTCTTC. Drawing the rest from reference TRBV28 and TRBJ2-1, the complete variable domain is DVKVTQSSRYLVKRTGEKVFLECVQDMDHENMFWYRQDPGLGLRLIYFSYDVKMKEKGDIPEGYSVSREKKERFSLILESASTNQTSMYLCASSLEQLNEQFFGPGTRLTVL.

The genes are TRBV30 and TRBJ1-1, with a weak D call TRBD1 (5 bases). Trimming took off 8 bases at V and 0 bases at J, with 10 bases between the two ends. The CDR3 runs 12 residues. CDR1 GTSNPN and CDR2 SVGIG come from the germline V gene (reference sequence). The CDR3 coding sequence is TGTGCCCTCCAGGGAATGAACACTGAAGCTTTCTTT. Protein sequence: CALQGMNTEAFF.

This clone was recorded once. The J gene is TRBJ2-5, the V gene TRBV4-2; 9 bases match TRBD2. J gave up 5 bases and V 1 base, and 11 bases lay outside the gene matches. This CDR3 contains 17 residues. Germline CDR1 LGHNA, CDR2 YNFKEQ. The CDR3 nucleotides read TGTGCCAGCAGCCAAGTGGGAGCGGGAGGATTTCAGGAGACCCAGTACTTC. It codes for CASSQVGAGGFQETQYF.

This sequence joins TRBV4-1 and TRBJ1-2; TRBD1 agrees at 8 bases. The CDR3 has 15 residues. CDR1 and CDR2 (germline): MGHRA, YSYEKL. Losses at the gene ends were 4 bases for V and 1 base for J; bases not matched to a gene: 5. CDR3 in amino acids: CASSPGQVLNYGYTF. The CDR3 DNA follows: TGCGCCAGCAGCCCGGGACAGGTCCTTAACTATGGCTACACCTTC.

V usage is TRBV7-8 and J usage is TRBJ2-1, with 8 bases matching TRBD2. The germline V gene encodes CDR1 SGHVS and CDR2 FQNEAQ. This CDR3 is built from 14 residues. With 5 bases clipped from V and 4 bases from J, the junction kept 4 bases outside the gene matches. Here the CDR3 DNA reads TGTGCCAGCAGCCCGACTAGCGATTACAATGAGCAGTTCTTC. Its protein is CASSPTSDYNEQFF.

The genes are TRBV11-2 and TRBJ2-7; D is perhaps TRBD2 (6 bases). Per the germline V gene, CDR1 is SGHAT and CDR2 is FQNNGV. The germline V and J ends were trimmed by 4 bases and 4 bases, with 11 bases remaining between them. This CDR3 spans 13 amino acids. The CDR3 loop reads CASSSHGGYEQYF. The CDR3, as DNA: TGTGCCAGCAGCTCCCACGGAGGGTACGAGCAGTACTTC. Drawing the rest from reference TRBV11-2 and TRBJ2-7, the complete variable domain is EAGVAQSPRYKIIEKRQSVAFWCNPISGHATLYWYQQILGQGPKLLIQFQNNGVVDDSQLPKDRFSAERLKGVDSTLKIQPAKLEDSAVYLCASSSHGGYEQYFGPGTRLTVT.

J is TRBJ1-3 and V is TRBV6-1; no clear D. The germline gives CDR1 MNHNS, CDR2 SASEGT. V was clipped by 2 bases and J by 4 bases, with 6 bases between them. CDR3 length equals 13 residues. CDR3 bases: TGTGCCAGCAGTGAAACGGGAGGAAACACCATATATTTT. Translated: CASSETGGNTIYF.

The chain combines TRBV19 with TRBJ1-5; 7 nucleotides match TRBD1. Per the germline V gene, CDR1 is LNHDA and CDR2 is SQIVND (reference sequence). Germline trimming cut 1 base from V and 7 bases from J; bases unmatched to any gene: 10. The CDR3 is 16 residues long. This chain's CDR3 is CASSIGRTGVSQPQHF. The CDR3 DNA follows: TGTGCCAGTAGTATAGGAAGGACAGGAGTAAGCCAGCCCCAGCATTTT.

V is TRBV15 and J is TRBJ1-5, with TRBD1 as a possible D gene (6 bases). V was pared by 1 base and J by 2 bases, with 12 bases between. This CDR3 has 16 residues. The germline V gene has CDR1 LNHNV and CDR2 YYDKDF (reference sequence). The CDR3 protein is CATSRGAGAGNQPQHF. DNA for the CDR3: TGTGCCACCAGCAGAGGGGCGGGGGCCGGCAATCAGCCCCAGCATTTT.

V usage is TRBV28 and J usage is TRBJ2-3, with 11 bases matching TRBD2. CDR3 size: 18 residues. Germline lookup yields CDR1 MDHEN and CDR2 SYDVKM. Unmatched junction bases numbered 11, after V lost 3 bases and J lost 3 bases. Here the CDR3 reads CASSLPTSGGPQTDTQYF. CDR3 coding DNA: TGTGCCAGCAGTTTGCCCACTAGCGGGGGACCTCAGACAGATACGCAGTATTTT. Using reference TRBV28 and TRBJ2-3 for the parts outside the CDR3, the full variable domain is DVKVTQSSRYLVKRTGEKVFLECVQDMDHENMFWYRQDPGLGLRLIYFSYDVKMKEKGDIPEGYSVSREKKERFSLILESASTNQTSMYLCASSLPTSGGPQTDTQYFGPGTRLTVL.

The chain uses TRBV11-2 and TRBJ1-2; D possibly corresponds to TRBD1 (5 bases). The CDR3 extends over 13 amino acids. CDR1 and CDR2 from the germline V gene are SGHAT and FQNNGV. Between the trimmed V and J ends, which lost 4 bases and 8 bases, there was a span of 14 bases. In DNA form, the CDR3 reads TGTGCCAGCAGCTCCCTCCGGACACCAGGCTACACCTTC. Protein: CASSSLRTPGYTF.

This chain uses TRBV19 with TRBJ1-5, with TRBD1 matching 7 bases. Losses at the gene ends were 8 bases for V and 0 bases for J; bases not matched to a gene: 7. The CDR3 has 15 residues. Looked up from germline, CDR1 is LNHDA and CDR2 is SQIVND (reference sequence). The CDR3 sequence: CASRSGQNSNQPQHF. In nucleotides, the CDR3 is TGTGCCAGTCGGTCGGGACAGAATAGCAATCAGCCCCAGCATTTT.